What follows is one T cell receptor beta chain and its context. The data derive from a study of control samples from healthy donors and cancer patients. The table came from immunoSEQ multiplex PCR; TCRdb's copy has only in-frame clones and leaves some out. The table lists approximately 100,000 clones, roughly 92% of them singletons. The CDR3 is made up of 14 amino acids. Germline CDR1 SQVTM, CDR2 ANQGSEA. V was cut by 4 bases and J by 0 bases, with 10 bases left in between. The sequence derives from a human donor in good health. The donor label of this sample is uncertain. The chain recombines TRBV29-1 with TRBJ1-3; D ambiguous. Sequencing was carried out using blood. The CDR3 spells CSVAGRNSGNTIYF. CDR3 coding DNA: TGCAGCGTTGCGGGCCGAAACTCTGGAAACACCATATATTTT.